This is a list of T cell receptor beta chains from one sample in a study of technical replicates of blood from several donors. Sequencing used immunoSEQ multiplex PCR; TCRdb keeps in-frame clones, though not all of them. The sample has under 50,000 clones, 90% to 97% seen once. Sequencing was done on a sample of T cells isolated from PBMCs. All receptors come from a human donor in good health. CDR3s include the opening cysteine and the closing phenylalanine or tryptophan. The D gene is left open where the match is weak. The size field is filled for only some rows; it gives once, few, many or a size class.

j_call cdr3_length clone_size v_call d_call cdr3_nt cdr3_aa
TRBJ2-3 16 NA TRBV9 TRBD2 TGTGCCAGCAGCGTAGAAGGGACTAGCGGAACAGATACGCAGTATTTT CASSVEGTSGTDTQYF
TRBJ2-2 16 NA TRBV15 NA TGTGCCACCAGCAGAGATTCCGCAGGGAACACCGGGGAGCTGTTTTTT CATSRDSAGNTGELFF
TRBJ1-5 14 NA TRBV23-1 TRBD1 TGCGCCAGCAAAGGGACAGCCTATAATCAGCCCCAGCATTTT CASKGTAYNQPQHF
TRBJ1-4 17 NA TRBV4-3 NA TGCGCCAGCAGCCTAGGGGGATCACGAGGGCCTAATGAAAAACTGTTTTTT CASSLGGSRGPNEKLFF
TRBJ1-1 18 NA TRBV7-3 TRBD1 TGTGCCAGCAGCTCTCAGGGGTCGACAGGGGTTTCGCGGACTGAAGCTTTCTTT CASSSQGSTGVSRTEAFF
TRBJ1-1 18 NA TRBV4-3 NA TGCGCCAGCAGCCAAGGGAATGCCAAGACTAGGGCGAACACTGAAGCTTTCTTT CASSQGNAKTRANTEAFF
TRBJ2-7 16 NA TRBV28 TRBD1 TGTGCCAGCAGTTTAAGACAGGGATTAGGTAGCTACGAGCAGTACTTC CASSLRQGLGSYEQYF
TRBJ2-3 13 NA TRBV6-1 NA TGTGCCAGCAGGGGGGCAGGGCGTGATACGCAGTATTTT CASRGAGRDTQYF
TRBJ2-7 16 NA TRBV2 NA TGTGCCAGCCGGGACCGCCGGGGAGCGGGTAATTACGAGCAGTACTTC CASRDRRGAGNYEQYF
TRBJ2-7 13 NA TRBV29-1 TRBD1 TGCAGCGCCCGGGACAGGGCAAGGGACGAGCAGTACTTC CSARDRARDEQYF
TRBJ2-7 13 NA TRBV6-1 NA TGTGCCAGCAGTCTACGGGAATCCTACGAGCAGTACTTC CASSLRESYEQYF
TRBJ1-4 15 once TRBV7-2 TRBD1 TGTGCCAGCAGCTACTCGACAGGGGAGAATGAAAAACTGTTTTTT CASSYSTGENEKLFF
TRBJ1-2 14 NA TRBV7-9 NA TGTGCCAGCAGCTTAGTGTCGGTAGACTATGGCTACACCTTC CASSLVSVDYGYTF
TRBJ1-1 11 NA TRBV5-6 NA TGTGCCAGCCACAGGTACACTGAAGCTTTCTTT CASHRYTEAFF
TRBJ1-1 13 NA TRBV27 NA TGTGCCAGCAGCCTACAGGTGAACACTGAAGCTTTCTTT CASSLQVNTEAFF
TRBJ2-7 13 NA TRBV27 NA TGTGCCAGCAGTCCCGGGGGTTCCTACGAGCAGTACTTC CASSPGGSYEQYF
TRBJ1-1 13 NA TRBV6-1 NA TGTGCCAGCAGTGTTACAGTGAACACTGAAGCTTTCTTT CASSVTVNTEAFF
TRBJ2-7 13 NA TRBV7-2 NA TGTGCCAGCAGCTATTCTAGATCCTACGAGCAGTACTTC CASSYSRSYEQYF
TRBJ2-7 17 NA TRBV9 TRBD2 TGTGCCAGCAGCGTAGGATTAGGACTAGCGGACCCCTACGAGCAGTACTTC CASSVGLGLADPYEQYF
TRBJ1-2 11 NA TRBV29-1 NA TGCAGCGTTGGGTCCAGGGGCGGCTACACCTTC CSVGSRGGYTF
TRBJ2-7 14 NA TRBV6-1 NA TGTGCCAGCAGTGAATTTGGGCAGAGCTACGAGCAGTACTTC CASSEFGQSYEQYF
TRBJ2-3 15 NA TRBV28 TRBD2 TGTGCCAGCAGTTATCGAGGGAGGGAGTTGGATACGCAGTATTTT CASSYRGRELDTQYF
TRBJ2-5 16 NA TRBV11-2 TRBD2 TGTGCCGGCAGCAGAGAGACCGGGACTAGCGAGCCCTCCAAGTACTTC CAGSRETGTSEPSKYF
TRBJ2-7 15 NA TRBV5-5 NA TGTGCCAGCAGCTTGCTGGTTGAGGCAGCCTACGAGCAGTACTTC CASSLLVEAAYEQYF
TRBJ2-3 17 NA TRBV19 TRBD1 TGTGCCAGTGGAACCCTTGGGGGACAGGGGAGCACAGATACGCAGTATTTT CASGTLGGQGSTDTQYF
TRBJ2-7 14 NA TRBV5-1 TRBD1 TGCGCCAGCAGCTTGGAGACAGGGACCTACGAGCAGTACTTC CASSLETGTYEQYF
TRBJ2-7 14 NA TRBV14 TRBD1 TGTGCCAGCAGCTCCGGGACAGGGAAGTACGAGCAGTACTTC CASSSGTGKYEQYF
TRBJ1-2 13 NA TRBV30 NA TGTGCCTGGAGTGTAGGCGGGAACGGTGGCTACACCTTC CAWSVGGNGGYTF
TRBJ2-3 13 NA TRBV7-2 NA TGTGCCAGCGGAGAAGTTGGGACAGATACGCAGTATTTT CASGEVGTDTQYF
TRBJ2-7 16 NA TRBV4-2 TRBD1 TGTGCCAGCAGCCAAGACTCGGACAGGGTTTTCTACGAGCAGTACTTC CASSQDSDRVFYEQYF
TRBJ1-5 13 NA TRBV6-1 NA TGTGCCAGTTGTTTCTATAGCAATCAGCCCCAGCATTTT CASCFYSNQPQHF
TRBJ2-7 14 NA TRBV10-3 NA TGTGCCATCAGTGATTGGGGCAGCTCCTACGAGCAGTACTTC CAISDWGSSYEQYF
TRBJ1-2 12 once TRBV5-6 NA TGTGCCAGCAGCCCAGCGGACTATGGCTACACCTTC CASSPADYGYTF
TRBJ1-1 13 NA TRBV7-2 NA TGTGCCAGCAGCCCAAGGGTGGGGGCAGGCGCTTTCTTT CASSPRVGAGAFF
TRBJ2-1 13 NA TRBV2 NA TGTGCCAGCCACGCGGGAATCGGAGATGAGCAGTTCTTC CASHAGIGDEQFF
TRBJ1-2 14 NA TRBV5-1 NA TGCGCCAGCAGCTTGTACAGGACTAACTATGGCTACACCTTC CASSLYRTNYGYTF
TRBJ2-6 17 NA TRBV19 TRBD1 TGTGCCAGTAGTACCTCACTTACAGGGGTCGGGGCCAACGTCCTGACTTTC CASSTSLTGVGANVLTF
TRBJ2-7 15 NA TRBV5-1 NA TGCGCCAGCAGCTTAGGAAGAGGGTCAACCTACGAGCAGTACTTC CASSLGRGSTYEQYF
TRBJ2-2 14 NA TRBV27 NA TGTGCCAGCAGTCCTTACGGGTCCACCGGGGAGCTGTTTTTT CASSPYGSTGELFF
TRBJ2-5 11 once TRBV29-1 NA TGCAGCGGGGAGCAGCAAGAGACCCAGTACTTC CSGEQQETQYF
TRBJ2-4 16 NA TRBV15 TRBD2 TGTGCCACCAGCAGAGAGGGGGGGAACGGCAAAAACATTCAGTACTTC CATSREGGNGKNIQYF
TRBJ1-1 14 NA TRBV9 NA TGTGCCAGCAGCGTATCGCAGGGTCCCGCTGAAGCTTTCTTT CASSVSQGPAEAFF
TRBJ2-7 14 NA TRBV19 TRBD2 TGTGCCAGTAGTTTAGCGGGTGCTACCTACGAGCAGTACTTC CASSLAGATYEQYF
TRBJ2-3 15 NA TRBV10-3 TRBD2 TGTGCCTCGTCCCAAGCTAGCGGGGACACAGATACGCAGTATTTT CASSQASGDTDTQYF
TRBJ1-1 10 NA TRBV25-1 NA TGTGCCAGCAGCGGGACTGAAGCTTTCTTT CASSGTEAFF
TRBJ1-1 14 NA TRBV6-4 NA TGTGCCAGCAGTCCCACCTGGAGAAACACTGAAGCTTTCTTT CASSPTWRNTEAFF